This TCR beta chain was retrieved from a study of blood T cell repertoires in COVID-19. As for the study in general: Acute and convalescent COVID-19 specimens originated in the United States, Italy and Spain. Nucleic acid was either cDNA or gDNA, and it came from T cells, B-cell-depleted T cells, or PBMCs.

In the authors' methods: Reference gene primer amplification gave nucleated cell count estimates. This table comes from immunoSEQ multiplex PCR, and its TCRdb copy is limited to in-frame clones, with some not included. V, J and clone size are those of that table, while D and trimming were read from the DNA. The table includes some 87,000 clones, 60% to 85% detected once. Germline V lookup: CDR1 SGHNT, CDR2 YYREEE (reference sequence). The CDR3 loop spans 14 amino acids. Trimming at V came to 4 bases and at J to 3 bases, leaving 5 bases not matched to a gene. The clonotype originates from a man between 45 and 60 years old who had recovered from COVID-19. The chain joins TRBV5-4 to TRBJ1-1, with 8 positions matching TRBD1. The sequencing sample was made of peripheral blood. The CDR3 reads CASSARGQHTEAFF. The CDR3 region has the DNA TGTGCCAGCAGCGCCAGGGGGCAGCACACTGAAGCTTTCTTT.